A selection of T cell receptor beta chains follows, all from one sample in a study of T cell repertoires in cytomegalovirus infection. Via MiXCR, TCRdb re-called the reads, giving one row per CDR3 protein. This sample yields 170,000 or so distinct CDR3 sequences, of which around 14% are seen a single time; 27% belongs to the top ten. Sequenced material: PBMCs. The receptors stem from a human donor in good health (CMV status not recorded). Some clones in this sample may be carry-over from other donors' samples. Each CDR3 is given with its conserved first and last residue. D genes are given only for firm matches. Size values are once, few and many counts, or a class for expanded clones, and some rows have none.

d_gene: NA; j_gene: TRBJ1-5; abundance: NA; v_gene: TRBV6-6; CDR3nt: TGTGCCAGCAGTTACTCGACACAGGGCAATCAGCCCCAGCATTTT; CDR3aa: CASSYSTQGNQPQHF
d_gene: NA; j_gene: TRBJ2-3; abundance: NA; v_gene: TRBV12-3/TRBV12-4; CDR3nt: TGTGCCAGCAGCCCCGTAAGAGATACGCAGTATTTT; CDR3aa: CASSPVRDTQYF
d_gene: TRBD2; j_gene: TRBJ2-1; abundance: many; v_gene: TRBV5-1; CDR3nt: TGCGCCAGCAGCCCGGGAGGGGCACAACTTCGCGCCTACAATGAGCAGTTCTTC; CDR3aa: CASSPGGAQLRAYNEQFF
d_gene: NA; j_gene: TRBJ2-3; abundance: NA; v_gene: TRBV12-3/TRBV12-4; CDR3nt: TGTGCCAGCAGTTTAAGGGCTTTTGACACCACAGATACGCAGTATTTT; CDR3aa: CASSLRAFDTTDTQYF
d_gene: TRBD1; j_gene: TRBJ1-6; abundance: many; v_gene: TRBV12-3/TRBV12-4; CDR3nt: TGTGCCAGCAGCCTCCAGGGGGTGCATTCACCCCTCCACTTT; CDR3aa: CASSLQGVHSPLHF
d_gene: NA; j_gene: TRBJ1-1; abundance: many; v_gene: TRBV7-2; CDR3nt: TGTGCCAGCAGCTTTAAGCGGAACACTGAAGCTTTCTTT; CDR3aa: CASSFKRNTEAFF
d_gene: NA; j_gene: TRBJ2-7; abundance: many; v_gene: TRBV28; CDR3nt: TGTGCCAGCAGTCCACCTCACATGGGCTACGAGCAGTACTTC; CDR3aa: CASSPPHMGYEQYF
d_gene: TRBD1; j_gene: TRBJ2-5; abundance: NA; v_gene: TRBV29-1; CDR3nt: TGCAGCTCCAGGGGGTTGGAGACCCAGTACTTC; CDR3aa: CSSRGLETQYF
d_gene: NA; j_gene: TRBJ1-1; abundance: NA; v_gene: TRBV28; CDR3nt: TGTGCCAGCAGTTTACGGTCGGCGAACACTGAAGCTTTCTTT; CDR3aa: CASSLRSANTEAFF
d_gene: NA; j_gene: TRBJ1-1; abundance: NA; v_gene: TRBV19; CDR3nt: TGTGCCAGTAGTATACACCCTCGACGGACGAACACTGAAGCTTTCTTT; CDR3aa: CASSIHPRRTNTEAFF
d_gene: NA; j_gene: TRBJ2-3; abundance: NA; v_gene: TRBV25-1; CDR3nt: TGTGCCAGCAGTGAATCCCATGGGGGTATGATTAGTTCAGATACGCAGTATTTT; CDR3aa: CASSESHGGMISSDTQYF
d_gene: TRBD2; j_gene: TRBJ2-7; abundance: NA; v_gene: TRBV30; CDR3nt: TGTGCCTGGAGTACCGGGACTAGCGGGAGGCCCCGCGAGCAGTACTTC; CDR3aa: CAWSTGTSGRPREQYF
d_gene: TRBD2; j_gene: TRBJ2-7; abundance: many; v_gene: TRBV7-2; CDR3nt: TGTGCCAGCAGCCAGACTAGCGCCGAGCAGTACTTC; CDR3aa: CASSQTSAEQYF
d_gene: NA; j_gene: TRBJ2-7; abundance: few; v_gene: TRBV6-2/TRBV6-3; CDR3nt: TGTGCCAGCAGTTTCCTCTCGACCGGCGAGCAGTACTTC; CDR3aa: CASSFLSTGEQYF
d_gene: NA; j_gene: TRBJ1-5; abundance: NA; v_gene: TRBV5-1; CDR3nt: TGCGCCAGCAGCTTGGAAGGGAGCGGCAATCAGCCCCAGCATTTT; CDR3aa: CASSLEGSGNQPQHF
d_gene: TRBD1; j_gene: TRBJ2-5; abundance: many; v_gene: TRBV28; CDR3nt: TGTGCCAGCAGTACCCCGACAGGGGGCTTGGAGACCCAGTACTTC; CDR3aa: CASSTPTGGLETQYF
d_gene: TRBD1; j_gene: TRBJ2-2; abundance: many; v_gene: TRBV7-2; CDR3nt: TGTGCCAGCAGACCGGGACAGAGCACCGGGGAGCTGTTTTTT; CDR3aa: CASRPGQSTGELFF
d_gene: TRBD2; j_gene: TRBJ2-3; abundance: few; v_gene: TRBV7-9; CDR3nt: TGTGCCAGCAGCTCTAGACTAGCGGGGCGCACAGATACGCAGTATTTT; CDR3aa: CASSSRLAGRTDTQYF
d_gene: TRBD1; j_gene: TRBJ2-5; abundance: many; v_gene: TRBV7-2; CDR3nt: TGTGCCAGCAGCTCCCAGGGGGCTCATCAAGAGACCCAGTACTTC; CDR3aa: CASSSQGAHQETQYF
d_gene: NA; j_gene: TRBJ2-7; abundance: NA; v_gene: TRBV7-9; CDR3nt: TGTGCCAGCAGCTTCCAGAGGTCCTACGAGCAGTACTTC; CDR3aa: CASSFQRSYEQYF
d_gene: NA; j_gene: TRBJ1-2; abundance: few; v_gene: TRBV20-1; CDR3nt: TGCAGTGCTAGGTGGAGGGGCTATGGCTACACCTTC; CDR3aa: CSARWRGYGYTF
d_gene: NA; j_gene: TRBJ2-1; abundance: NA; v_gene: TRBV19; CDR3nt: TGTGCCAGTAGTATAGTATGGGGGTCCTACAATGAGCAGTTCTTC; CDR3aa: CASSIVWGSYNEQFF
d_gene: TRBD2; j_gene: TRBJ2-3; abundance: few; v_gene: TRBV5-4; CDR3nt: TGTGCCAGCAGCTCCCAGCGGGGGGGCCGGAGCACAGATACGCAGTATTTT; CDR3aa: CASSSQRGGRSTDTQYF
d_gene: TRBD1; j_gene: TRBJ1-5; abundance: many; v_gene: TRBV7-9; CDR3nt: TGTGCCAGCAGCTCCGGGACAGTCGATCAGCCCCAGCATTTT; CDR3aa: CASSSGTVDQPQHF
d_gene: NA; j_gene: TRBJ2-5; abundance: many; v_gene: TRBV11-1; CDR3nt: TGTGCCAGCAGCTTAACGGCGACAAACCAAGAGACCCAGTACTTC; CDR3aa: CASSLTATNQETQYF
d_gene: NA; j_gene: TRBJ1-1; abundance: few; v_gene: TRBV14; CDR3nt: TGTGCCAGCAGCCAAGTGGACGTGAACACTGAAGCTTTCTTT; CDR3aa: CASSQVDVNTEAFF
d_gene: NA; j_gene: TRBJ2-2; abundance: few; v_gene: TRBV11-3; CDR3nt: TGTGCCAGCAGCTCTACAGCAACCGGGGAGCTGTTTTTT; CDR3aa: CASSSTATGELFF
d_gene: TRBD1; j_gene: TRBJ1-2; abundance: NA; v_gene: TRBV6-5; CDR3nt: TGTGCCAGCAGTTCCAGGGGGAAGAACTATGGCTACACCTTC; CDR3aa: CASSSRGKNYGYTF
d_gene: NA; j_gene: TRBJ1-5; abundance: many; v_gene: TRBV19; CDR3nt: TGTGCCAGTAGTACCGGACAGCGCAATCAGCCCCAGCATTTT; CDR3aa: CASSTGQRNQPQHF
d_gene: NA; j_gene: TRBJ1-5; abundance: NA; v_gene: TRBV6-2/TRBV6-3; CDR3nt: TGTGCCAGCAGTTACTCGCGGGAATTCAATCAGCCCCAGCATTTT; CDR3aa: CASSYSREFNQPQHF
d_gene: NA; j_gene: TRBJ2-3; abundance: many; v_gene: TRBV10-3; CDR3nt: TGTGCCATCGGTGGCAGGTCAGATACGCAGTATTTT; CDR3aa: CAIGGRSDTQYF
d_gene: NA; j_gene: TRBJ2-7; abundance: few; v_gene: TRBV25-1; CDR3nt: TGTGCCAGCAGTGAATATGGGAGCTCCTACGAGCAGTACTTC; CDR3aa: CASSEYGSSYEQYF
d_gene: TRBD2; j_gene: TRBJ2-1; abundance: many; v_gene: TRBV7-3; CDR3nt: TGTGCCAGCAGCAGAAGCGGGGTAGGCTCCTACAATGAGCAGTTCTTC; CDR3aa: CASSRSGVGSYNEQFF
d_gene: TRBD1; j_gene: TRBJ2-5; abundance: many; v_gene: TRBV11-2; CDR3nt: TGTGCCAGCAGCCACGGACAGGGGCGCTGGGAAGAGACCCAGTACTTC; CDR3aa: CASSHGQGRWEETQYF
d_gene: TRBD1; j_gene: TRBJ2-2; abundance: few; v_gene: TRBV18; CDR3nt: TGTGCCAGCTCACTTCGGCCCGGGACAGGGGGCGCCCCCGGGGAGCTGTTTTTT; CDR3aa: CASSLRPGTGGAPGELFF
d_gene: TRBD2; j_gene: TRBJ2-3; abundance: NA; v_gene: TRBV28; CDR3nt: TGTGCCAGCAGTTTTAAATACGGGACTAGCGACTCAGATACGCAGTATTTT; CDR3aa: CASSFKYGTSDSDTQYF
d_gene: NA; j_gene: TRBJ2-2; abundance: NA; v_gene: TRBV6-4; CDR3nt: TGTGCCAGCAGTGTGGGAACCGGGGAGCTGTTTTTT; CDR3aa: CASSVGTGELFF
d_gene: TRBD2; j_gene: TRBJ2-5; abundance: NA; v_gene: TRBV29-1; CDR3nt: TGCAGCGGGGCTCCCGGGACTAACCAAGAGACCCAGTACTTC; CDR3aa: CSGAPGTNQETQYF
d_gene: TRBD1; j_gene: TRBJ1-4; abundance: NA; v_gene: TRBV23-1; CDR3nt: TGCGCCAGCAGTCAACTCGGACAGGGCCTTAATGAAAAACTGTTTTTT; CDR3aa: CASSQLGQGLNEKLFF
d_gene: NA; j_gene: TRBJ1-5; abundance: few; v_gene: TRBV5-1; CDR3nt: TGCGCCAGCAGGACCGGAGTGGACAGTAATCAGCCCCAGCATTTT; CDR3aa: CASRTGVDSNQPQHF
d_gene: NA; j_gene: TRBJ1-1; abundance: NA; v_gene: TRBV14; CDR3nt: TGTGCCAGCAGCCAAGTCCCCAGGGTCACTGAAGCTTTCTTT; CDR3aa: CASSQVPRVTEAFF
d_gene: NA; j_gene: TRBJ2-7; abundance: NA; v_gene: TRBV29-1; CDR3nt: TGCAGCGCCCTCTTGCAGGGCCACTACGAGCAGTACTTC; CDR3aa: CSALLQGHYEQYF
d_gene: NA; j_gene: TRBJ2-2; abundance: NA; v_gene: TRBV29-1; CDR3nt: TGCAGCGTTGAAAGAGGGGTGGACACCGGGGAGCTGTTTTTT; CDR3aa: CSVERGVDTGELFF
d_gene: NA; j_gene: TRBJ2-5; abundance: NA; v_gene: TRBV7-2; CDR3nt: TGTGCCAGCAGCTTAAGGAAGAAAGAGACCCAGTACTTC; CDR3aa: CASSLRKKETQYF
d_gene: NA; j_gene: TRBJ1-6; abundance: many; v_gene: TRBV7-6; CDR3nt: TGTGCCAGCAGCTTATTGGAGTCAGATAATTCACCCCTCCACTTT; CDR3aa: CASSLLESDNSPLHF
d_gene: TRBD2; j_gene: TRBJ2-2; abundance: many; v_gene: TRBV5-1; CDR3nt: TGCGCCAGCAGCTGGACTAGCGGAGCCCACACCGGGGAGCTGTTTTTT; CDR3aa: CASSWTSGAHTGELFF
d_gene: NA; j_gene: TRBJ1-5; abundance: few; v_gene: TRBV7-2; CDR3nt: TGTGCCAGCAGCTTTGACTGGCGGGGGGAAGGTCAGCCCCAGCATTTT; CDR3aa: CASSFDWRGEGQPQHF
d_gene: NA; j_gene: TRBJ2-1; abundance: NA; v_gene: TRBV6-2/TRBV6-3; CDR3nt: TGTGCCAGCAGGGCACACATAATTTCCTACAATGAGCAGTTCTTC; CDR3aa: CASRAHIISYNEQFF
d_gene: NA; j_gene: TRBJ1-1; abundance: NA; v_gene: TRBV7-9; CDR3nt: TGTGCCAGCAGCTTAGGACAGGCTGATGCTTTCTTT; CDR3aa: CASSLGQADAFF
d_gene: NA; j_gene: TRBJ2-7; abundance: many; v_gene: TRBV29-1; CDR3nt: TGCAGCGTCGATATTACAGGGTACGAGCAGTACTTC; CDR3aa: CSVDITGYEQYF
d_gene: TRBD2; j_gene: TRBJ2-5; abundance: many; v_gene: TRBV6-1; CDR3nt: TGTGCCACACTCCGGACTAGCGGGAACTTGATGGAGACCCAGTACTTC; CDR3aa: CATLRTSGNLMETQYF
d_gene: NA; j_gene: TRBJ1-3; abundance: many; v_gene: TRBV11-2; CDR3nt: TGTGCCAGCAGCCCCAGTACCTCTGGAAACACCATATATTTT; CDR3aa: CASSPSTSGNTIYF
d_gene: NA; j_gene: TRBJ2-3; abundance: NA; v_gene: TRBV2; CDR3nt: TGTGCCAGCAAGCCTCGGGACCTCACAGATACGCAGTATTTT; CDR3aa: CASKPRDLTDTQYF